One sample yielded the 15 T cell receptor beta chains listed below, sequenced in a study of T cells in Graves' hyperthyroidism and ophthalmopathy. RNA transcripts yielded amplified TCR beta CDR3 regions. First-round RT-PCR of the TCR CDR3 relied on the HTBI primer set. TCRdb reprocessed the multiplex PCR reads with MiXCR, giving one entry per CDR3 protein. The repertoire has around 420,000 distinct CDR3 sequences, approximately 13% of them found once; the top ten carry 5.3%. The sample was blood. These receptors all stem from a woman aged 18-29 years with Graves' hyperthyroidism.

This clonotype was recorded at least ten times. The rearrangement joins TRBV19 to TRBJ1-1, with unresolved D. CDR1 is LNHDA and CDR2 is SQIVND in the germline V gene (reference sequence). V shed 5 bases and J shed 0 bases, with 16 bases lying between them. This CDR3 is 16 amino acids long. The CDR3 DNA reads TGTGCCAGTAGTTTTCTACCAACACGTCTGAACACTGAAGCTTTCTTT. It codes for CASSFLPTRLNTEAFF.

Here the CDR3 DNA reads TGCGCCAGCAGTGAGTCACAGGGGCGGGGGGAGCAGTACTTC. Amino acids: CASSESQGRGEQYF. This sequence joins TRBV10-1 and TRBJ2-7, with D perhaps given as TRBD1 or TRBD2 (7 bases each). CDR3 length: 14 amino acids. Germline V CDR1 and CDR2: WNHNN, SYGVQD (reference sequence). V gave up 0 bases and J gave up 7 bases, with 13 bases separating them.

This clonotype was detected ten times or more. The chain joins TRBV3-1 to TRBJ1-1, with 7 bases identical to TRBD1. This CDR3 spans 15 amino acids. Germline CDR1 reads LGHDT; CDR2 reads YNNKEL (reference sequence). V lost 3 bases, J lost 4 bases, and 8 bases stayed unmatched. For the CDR3, the DNA is TGTGCCAGCAGCCAGTCGACAGGGAGTGGCACTGAAGCTTTCTTT. It translates to CASSQSTGSGTEAFF.

The rearrangement links TRBV6-1 to TRBJ1-2, with 7 bases matching TRBD1. Germline V gene lookup returns CDR1 MNHNS and CDR2 SASEGT. The CDR3 consists of 15 residues. Trimming at V came to 7 bases and at J to 4 bases, leaving 12 bases not matched to a gene. The CDR3 DNA is TGTGCCAGCATTCCTTGGCAGGGGGTCTCCTATGGCTACACCTTC. Translation gives CASIPWQGVSYGYTF.

The table lists this clonotype with many counts. The chain joins TRBV20-1 to TRBJ2-4; TRBD1 is a possible D gene (5 bases). Looked up from germline, CDR1 is DFQATT and CDR2 is SNEGSKA (reference sequence). Deletions cut 4 bases from V and 7 bases from J, with 11 bases between. The CDR3 has 12 residues. The CDR3 reads CSANRMGNIQYF. The CDR3 nucleotides are TGCAGTGCTAACAGGATGGGGAACATTCAGTACTTC.

This clonotype appeared many times. V gene TRBV6-1 combines with J gene TRBJ2-7; D perhaps matches TRBD2 (6 bases). Germline CDR1 is MNHNS and CDR2 is SASEGT. With 7 bases removed from V and 5 bases from J, the gap between germline ends came to 24 bases. The CDR3 consists of 16 residues. This chain's CDR3 is CASICGRPPPPHEQYF. CDR3 sequence (DNA): TGTGCCAGCATTTGTGGGAGGCCCCCCCCTCCCCACGAGCAGTACTTC.

This clonotype came up many times. CDR3 nucleotide sequence: TGTGCCAGCAGCCAAGCCGGGACGGATCAGCCCCAGCATTTT. This sequence encodes CASSQAGTDQPQHF. The chain is built from TRBV3-1 and TRBJ1-5, with D tentatively TRBD1 (5 bases). CDR3 size: 14 residues. Trimming removed 1 base at V and 5 bases at J, with 9 bases between. Germline assignment: CDR1 LGHDT and CDR2 YNNKEL (reference sequence).

This clonotype was detected only once. The chain couples TRBV20-1 to TRBJ2-1; D uncertain. Germline values: CDR1 DFQATT, CDR2 SNEGSKA (reference sequence). Trimming took 7 bases from V and 3 from J, leaving 16 bases between them. This CDR3 is 14 amino acids long. CDR3 amino acids: CSGTAENDYNEQFF. In DNA, the CDR3 is TGCAGTGGTACGGCGGAGAATGACTACAATGAGCAGTTCTTC.

In this sample, this clonotype turned up many times. One junction end disagrees with the germline gene, perhaps due to a read error. The J gene is TRBJ2-7, the V gene TRBV20-1, with 10 bases identical to TRBD2. The CDR3 is 15 amino acids. CDR1 is DFQATT and CDR2 is SNEGSKA in the germline V gene (reference sequence). CDR3 bases: TGCAGTACTAGAGACTATCTAGCGGGAGCAGAGGAGCAGTACTTC. Protein: CSTRDYLAGAEEQYF.

This clonotype occurred a few times. The V gene is TRBV6-1, the J gene TRBJ2-5; D perhaps matches TRBD1 (5 bases). V gave up 4 bases and J gave up 1 base, with 7 bases separating them. In germline, CDR1 is MNHNS, CDR2 SASEGT. The CDR3 is 13 residues long. CDR3: CASSGTIQETQYF. The CDR3 nucleotides read TGTGCCAGCAGTGGGACAATCCAAGAGACCCAGTACTTC.

This clonotype was seen ten or more times. The gene calls are TRBV11-2 and TRBJ2-7, with D possibly matching TRBD2 (6 bases). The ends were cut back, 3 bases at V and 1 base at J, with 10 bases in the middle. From germline, CDR1 is SGHAT and CDR2 FQNNGV. This CDR3 is built from 14 residues. CDR3 coding DNA: TGTGCCAGCAGCTTCCCGGGGGTTTCCTACGAGCAGTACTTC. Encoded protein: CASSFPGVSYEQYF.

This clonotype was picked up a small number of times. The chain combines TRBV7-9 with TRBJ1-4, with 7 bases lining up with TRBD1. The trim removed 5 bases at V and 8 bases at J, leaving 14 bases unmatched. This CDR3 spans 16 amino acids. CDR1 is SEHNR, CDR2 FQNEAQ, per germline (reference sequence). The CDR3 DNA is TGTGCCAGCAGCATCCCCTCAGGGGGGCTGGGGGAAAAACTGTTTTTT. Translating gives CASSIPSGGLGEKLFF.

There are many counts of this clonotype. The genes are TRBV28 and TRBJ1-6, with D maybe TRBD1 (6 bases). Germline CDR1 is MDHEN and CDR2 is SYDVKM. Trimming pared 8 bases from V and 7 bases from J, leaving 15 bases between. The CDR3 is 14 amino acids. The CDR3 here is CASGGQPRNSPLHF. CDR3 DNA sequence: TGTGCCAGCGGAGGACAGCCGAGGAATTCACCCCTCCACTTT.

This clonotype was seen many times. This rearrangement joins TRBV12-3 or TRBV12-4 to TRBJ2-7, with 8 bases identical to TRBD2. The CDR3 covers 17 residues. Trimming cost V 2 bases and J 2 bases; bases outside gene matches: 11. The CDR3 loop is CASSLRSGGGPTYEQYF. In DNA, the CDR3 is TGTGCCAGCAGTTTAAGGTCCGGGGGGGGACCCACCTACGAGCAGTACTTC.

The sample holds many counts of this clonotype. The rearrangement uses TRBV12-3 or TRBV12-4 and TRBJ1-1; D is perhaps TRBD1 (6 bases). The CDR3 is 15 amino acids. V dropped 2 bases and J dropped 1 base, with 11 bases sitting between them. In DNA form, the CDR3 reads TGTGCCAGCAGTTTATATCCAGGGGAGAACACTGAAGCTTTCTTT. Encoded protein: CASSLYPGENTEAFF.